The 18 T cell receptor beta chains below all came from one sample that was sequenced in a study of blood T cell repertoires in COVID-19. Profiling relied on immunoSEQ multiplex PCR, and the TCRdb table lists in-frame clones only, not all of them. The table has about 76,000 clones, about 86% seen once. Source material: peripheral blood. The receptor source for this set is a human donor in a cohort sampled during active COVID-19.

CDR3 nucleotides: TGTGCCACCAGTGATCGTATCCCGGACAGTAGCGCCACAGATACGCAGTATTTT. This gives the protein CATSDRIPDSSATDTQYF. The gene calls are TRBV24-1 and TRBJ2-3; a weak D match, TRBD1 (6 bases). The CDR3 contains 18 residues. The V end was cut by 3 bases, the J end by 2 bases, with 20 bases between. CDR1 KGHDR and CDR2 SFDVKD come from the germline V gene.

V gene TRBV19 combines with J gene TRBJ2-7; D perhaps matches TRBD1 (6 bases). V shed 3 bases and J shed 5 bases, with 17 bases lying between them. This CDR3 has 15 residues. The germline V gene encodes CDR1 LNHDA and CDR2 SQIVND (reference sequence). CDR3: CASSINRAGGDEQYF. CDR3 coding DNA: TGTGCCAGTAGTATCAACAGGGCTGGGGGCGACGAGCAGTACTTC.

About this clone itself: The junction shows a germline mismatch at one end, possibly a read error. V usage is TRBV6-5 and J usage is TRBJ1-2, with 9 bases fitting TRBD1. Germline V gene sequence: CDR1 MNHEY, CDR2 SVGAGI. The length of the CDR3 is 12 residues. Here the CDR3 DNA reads TGTGCCAGCAGGGACAGGGGTGGGGAGGTTGGATTC. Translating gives CASRDRGGEVGF.

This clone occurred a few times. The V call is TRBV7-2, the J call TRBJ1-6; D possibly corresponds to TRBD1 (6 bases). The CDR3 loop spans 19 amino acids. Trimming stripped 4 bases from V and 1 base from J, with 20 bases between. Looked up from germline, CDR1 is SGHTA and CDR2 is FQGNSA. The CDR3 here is CASSSSATGKGSYNSPLHF. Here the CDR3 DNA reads TGTGCCAGCAGCTCCTCAGCTACAGGGAAGGGGTCCTATAATTCACCCCTCCACTTT.

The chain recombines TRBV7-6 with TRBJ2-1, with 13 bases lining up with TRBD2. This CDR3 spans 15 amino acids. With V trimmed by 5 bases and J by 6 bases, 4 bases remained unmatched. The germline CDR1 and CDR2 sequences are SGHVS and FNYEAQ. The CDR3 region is CASSLTSGGFNEQFF. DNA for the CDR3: TGTGCCAGCAGCCTGACTAGCGGGGGGTTCAATGAGCAGTTCTTC.

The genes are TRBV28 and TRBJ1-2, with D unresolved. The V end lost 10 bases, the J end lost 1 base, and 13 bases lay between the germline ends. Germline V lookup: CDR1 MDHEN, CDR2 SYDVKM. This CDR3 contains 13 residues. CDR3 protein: CATLNQDNYGYTF. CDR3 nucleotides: TGTGCCACCCTTAACCAGGATAACTATGGCTACACCTTC.

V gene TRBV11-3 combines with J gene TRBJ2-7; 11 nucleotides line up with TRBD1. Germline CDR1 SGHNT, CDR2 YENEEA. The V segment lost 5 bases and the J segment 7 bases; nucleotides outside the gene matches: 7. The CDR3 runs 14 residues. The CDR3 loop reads CASSLGTGGEEQYF. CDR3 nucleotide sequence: TGTGCCAGCAGCCTCGGGACAGGGGGGGAAGAGCAGTACTTC.

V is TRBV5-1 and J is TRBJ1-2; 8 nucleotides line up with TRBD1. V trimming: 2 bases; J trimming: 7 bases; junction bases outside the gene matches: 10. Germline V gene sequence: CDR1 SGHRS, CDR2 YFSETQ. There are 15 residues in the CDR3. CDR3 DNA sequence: TGCGCCAGCAGCTTCTTGACAGGGGAGGGTGGTGGCTACACCTTC. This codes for CASSFLTGEGGGYTF.

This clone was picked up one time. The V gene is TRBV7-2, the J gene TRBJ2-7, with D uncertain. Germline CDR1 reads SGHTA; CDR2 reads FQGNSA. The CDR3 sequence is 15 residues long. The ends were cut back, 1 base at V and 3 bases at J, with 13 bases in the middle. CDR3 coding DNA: TGTGCCAGCAGCTTAGGGCAGGCCTACCTCTACGAGCAGTACTTC. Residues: CASSLGQAYLYEQYF. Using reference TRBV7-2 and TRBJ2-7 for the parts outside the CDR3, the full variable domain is GAGVSQSPSNKVTEKGKDVELRCDPISGHTALYWYRQSLGQGLEFLIYFQGNSAPDKSGLPSDRFSAERTGGSVSTLTIQRTQQEDSAVYLCASSLGQAYLYEQYFGPGTRLTVT.

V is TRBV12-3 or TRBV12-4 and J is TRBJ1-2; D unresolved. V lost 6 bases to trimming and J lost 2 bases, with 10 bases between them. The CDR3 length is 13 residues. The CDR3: CASSARENYGYTF. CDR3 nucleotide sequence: TGTGCCAGCAGCGCCCGGGAGAACTATGGCTACACCTTC.

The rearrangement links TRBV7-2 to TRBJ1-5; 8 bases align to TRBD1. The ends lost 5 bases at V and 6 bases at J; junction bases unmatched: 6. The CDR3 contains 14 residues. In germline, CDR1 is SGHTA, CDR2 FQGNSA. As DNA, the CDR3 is TGTGCCAGCAGCGCCACAGGGGGGGGTCAGCCCCAGCATTTT. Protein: CASSATGGGQPQHF. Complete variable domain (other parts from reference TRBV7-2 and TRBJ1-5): GAGVSQSPSNKVTEKGKDVELRCDPISGHTALYWYRQSLGQGLEFLIYFQGNSAPDKSGLPSDRFSAERTGGSVSTLTIQRTQQEDSAVYLCASSATGGGQPQHFGDGTRLSIL.

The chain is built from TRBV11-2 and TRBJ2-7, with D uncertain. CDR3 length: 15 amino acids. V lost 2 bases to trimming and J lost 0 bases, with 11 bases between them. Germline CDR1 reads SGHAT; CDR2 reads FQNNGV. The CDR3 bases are TGTGCCAGCAGCTTATTTGAGCGAAACTCCTACGAGCAGTACTTC. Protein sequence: CASSLFERNSYEQYF.

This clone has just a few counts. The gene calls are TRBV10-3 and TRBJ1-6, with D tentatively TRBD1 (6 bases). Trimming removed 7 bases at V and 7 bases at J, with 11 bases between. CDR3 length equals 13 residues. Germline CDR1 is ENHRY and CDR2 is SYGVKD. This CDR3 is CAITEGVNSPLHF. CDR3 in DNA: TGTGCCATCACAGAGGGGGTGAATTCACCCCTCCACTTT.

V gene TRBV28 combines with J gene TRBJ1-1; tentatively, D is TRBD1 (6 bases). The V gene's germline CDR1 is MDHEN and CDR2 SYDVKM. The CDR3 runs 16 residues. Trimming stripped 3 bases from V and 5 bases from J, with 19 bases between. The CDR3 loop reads CASSLLPRTGRTEAFF. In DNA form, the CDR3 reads TGTGCCAGCAGTTTGTTACCCCGCACAGGGCGTACTGAAGCTTTCTTT.

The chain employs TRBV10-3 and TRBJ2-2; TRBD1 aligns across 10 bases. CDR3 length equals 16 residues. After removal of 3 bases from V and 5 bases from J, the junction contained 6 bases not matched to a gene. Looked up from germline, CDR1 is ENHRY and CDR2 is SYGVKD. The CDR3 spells CAISDSGTGVTGELFF. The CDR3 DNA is TGTGCCATCAGTGACTCCGGGACAGGGGTTACCGGGGAGCTGTTTTTT.

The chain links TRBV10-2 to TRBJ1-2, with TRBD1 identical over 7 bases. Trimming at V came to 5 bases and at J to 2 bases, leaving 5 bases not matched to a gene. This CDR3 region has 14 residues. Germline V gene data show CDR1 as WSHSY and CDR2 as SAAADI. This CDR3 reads CASSNRGRNYGYTF. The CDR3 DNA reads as TGCGCCAGCAGTAACAGGGGCCGGAACTATGGCTACACCTTC.

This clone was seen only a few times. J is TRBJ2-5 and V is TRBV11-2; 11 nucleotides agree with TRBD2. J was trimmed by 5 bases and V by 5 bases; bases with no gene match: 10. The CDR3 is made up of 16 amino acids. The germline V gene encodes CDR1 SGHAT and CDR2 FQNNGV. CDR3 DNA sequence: TGTGCCAGCAGCGCAACTAGCGGGGGCGTGGGTGAGACCCAGTACTTC. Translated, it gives CASSATSGGVGETQYF.

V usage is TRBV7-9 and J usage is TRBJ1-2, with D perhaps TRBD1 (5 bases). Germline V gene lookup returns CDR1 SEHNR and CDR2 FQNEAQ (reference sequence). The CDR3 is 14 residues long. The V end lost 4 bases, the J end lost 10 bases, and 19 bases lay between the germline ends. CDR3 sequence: CASSSGDPGSLYTF. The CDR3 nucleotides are TGTGCCAGCAGCTCGGGGGATCCTGGTAGTCTCTACACCTTC.